The source of this TCR beta chain is a study of cytomegalovirus exposure and HLA in healthy donors. General observations from the study: It was in a later analysis that TCR association rates were seen to vary by HLA locus, highest for DRB1 and lowest for HLA-C.

The PCR was carried out with 60 Vbeta primers and 13 Jbeta primers. Profiled with immunoSEQ multiplex PCR; TCRdb holds only in-frame clones, not every one. In the table there are more than 65,000 clones, roughly three quarters of which are singletons. The CDR3 is 15 residues long. Losses at the gene ends were 1 base for V and 7 bases for J; bases not matched to a gene: 3. Germline V gene sequence: CDR1 LGHNA, CDR2 YNFKEQ. Turning to this clone: As yet, its antigen is unknown.

Specimen: PBMCs. This TCR came from a woman in her forties in good health and CMV-seropositive. The chain links TRBV4-2 to TRBJ1-5; 11 bases fit TRBD1. Here the CDR3 DNA reads TGTGCCAGCAGCCAAGGGACAGGGGGCGGGCAGCCCCAGCATTTT. The encoded protein is CASSQGTGGGQPQHF.